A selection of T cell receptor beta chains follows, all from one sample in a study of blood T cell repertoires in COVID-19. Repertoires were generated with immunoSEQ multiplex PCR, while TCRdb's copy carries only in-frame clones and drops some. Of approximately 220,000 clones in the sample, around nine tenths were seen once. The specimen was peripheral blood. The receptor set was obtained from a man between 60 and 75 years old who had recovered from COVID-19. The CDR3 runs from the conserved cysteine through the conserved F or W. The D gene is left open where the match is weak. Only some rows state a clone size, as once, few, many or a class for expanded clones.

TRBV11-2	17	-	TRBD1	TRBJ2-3	TGTGCCAGCAGCTTAGGGACAGGGACGCCAGGGACAGATACGCAGTATTTT	CASSLGTGTPGTDTQYF
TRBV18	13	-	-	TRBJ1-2	TGTGCCAGCTCACCCCCCCAGGGCCATGGCTACACCTTC	CASSPPQGHGYTF
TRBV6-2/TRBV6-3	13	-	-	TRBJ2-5	TGTGCCAGCAGTTACCGGCGGGGTCGGACCCAGTACTTC	CASSYRRGRTQYF
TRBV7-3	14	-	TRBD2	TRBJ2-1	TGTGCCAGCAGCCCGGGACTAGCGGGGGGCGAGCAGTTCTTC	CASSPGLAGGEQFF
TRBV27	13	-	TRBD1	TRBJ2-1	TGTGCCAGCAGGAACGTGGACAGGGTTAGCGCGTTCTTC	CASRNVDRVSAFF
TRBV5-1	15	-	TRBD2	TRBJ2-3	TGCGCCAGCAGCTTGGACGGGACTAACACAGATACGCAGTATTTT	CASSLDGTNTDTQYF
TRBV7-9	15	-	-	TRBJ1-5	TGTGCCAGCAGCTTAGAGGGGTCGAGCAATCAGCCCCAGCATTTT	CASSLEGSSNQPQHF
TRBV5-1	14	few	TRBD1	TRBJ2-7	TGCGCCAGCAGCCTGGGGGACAGGGGAGACGAGCAGTACTTC	CASSLGDRGDEQYF
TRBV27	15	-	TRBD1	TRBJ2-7	TGTGCCAGCAGTAGCTACAGGGGGCGCCCCTACGAGCAGTACTTC	CASSSYRGRPYEQYF
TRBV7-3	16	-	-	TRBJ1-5	TGTGCCAGCAGCCCCCCCCGCCTGGTGGCGGGACAGCCCCAGCATTTT	CASSPPRLVAGQPQHF
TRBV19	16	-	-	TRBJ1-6	TGTGCCAGTAGTGGCAGGCAGGCGGGGAATAATTCACCCCTCCACTTT	CASSGRQAGNNSPLHF
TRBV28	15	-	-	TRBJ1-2	TGTGCCAGCAGTTTAGGGGGGGCAGGTGGCTATGGCTACACCTTC	CASSLGGAGGYGYTF
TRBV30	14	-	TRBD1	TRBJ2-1	TGTGCCTGGAGAGGCCGGGACAGGGTCCATGAGCAGTTCTTC	CAWRGRDRVHEQFF
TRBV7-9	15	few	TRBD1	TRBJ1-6	TGTGCCAGCAGCTTTATGACAGGGGGTAATTCACCCCTCCACTTT	CASSFMTGGNSPLHF